This T cell receptor (beta chain) was identified during a study of T cells in Graves' hyperthyroidism and ophthalmopathy. Whole-study results and caveats: The model anticipated ophthalmopathy a median 6.5 months pre-onset. Most thyroid clonotypes expanded above 0.001 appeared in blood too.

The germline CDR1 and CDR2 sequences are SGHAT and FQDESV (reference sequence). V was pared by 3 bases and J by 4 bases, with 18 bases between. The CDR3 consists of 17 residues. What was amplified from RNA transcripts were TCR beta CDR3 regions. Initially, a first-round RT-PCR of the TCR CDR3 employed the HTBI primer set. TCRdb used MiXCR to reprocess the multiplex PCR reads, holding one entry per CDR3 protein. The repertoire holds about 720,000 distinct CDR3 sequences, with approximately 19% as singletons. This clonotype came up a few times. Antigen unknown. The V and J genes are TRBV11-1 and TRBJ2-2, with a possible D match to TRBD1 (5 bases). The sequence derives from a woman aged 50 to 60 with Graves' hyperthyroidism that later progressed to Graves' ophthalmopathy. Sequencing was performed on blood. CDR3 bases: TGTGCCAGCAGCTTTCCTAACCGTGGCAGGGCCACCGGGGAGCTGTTTTTT. The encoded protein is CASSFPNRGRATGELFF.